This TCR beta chain was obtained from a study of blood T cell repertoires in COVID-19. Study at large: Sample material is recorded as cDNA or gDNA derived from T cells, B-cell-depleted T cells, or PBMCs.

V shed 4 bases, J shed 2 bases, and the junction held 3 bases outside the gene matches. Germline CDR1 and CDR2: KGHDR and SFDVKD. The CDR3 contains 15 residues. Here immunoSEQ multiplex PCR was the method, and the copy in TCRdb shows in-frame clones only, minus some. Of about 440,000 clones listed, about 91% were seen once; the top ten hold 10% to 15%. The sequenced material came from peripheral blood. The receptor was isolated from a woman aged 45-60 years with COVID-19, enrolled during active disease. The chain recombines TRBV24-1 with TRBJ2-3; 9 nucleotides line up with TRBD1. CDR3 in amino acids: CATSERTGATDTQYF. In DNA form, the CDR3 reads TGTGCCACCAGTGAGCGGACAGGGGCCACAGATACGCAGTATTTT.